Listed below are T cell receptor beta chains from one sample, sequenced in a study of CD8 T cells in ankylosing spondylitis. TCRdb called the 5' RACE reads again in MiXCR, with one record for every CDR3 protein. The top ten clones hold 9.1% of a sample with 250,000 to 400,000 distinct CDR3 sequences, around 10% of them seen once. The sequenced sample was blood, either unsorted or a sorted T cell fraction (not recorded which). The receptor source for this set is a female donor with ankylosing spondylitis or in good health (not recorded which). CDR3s include the opening cysteine and the closing phenylalanine or tryptophan. Fields, in order: V gene, clone size, D gene, CDR3 protein. The D gene is left open where the match is weak. The listing skips clone size in some rows; elsewhere it reads once, few, many or a size class.

v_call: TRBV20-1
clone_size: many
d_call: -
cdr3_aa: CSAGGGLNQPQHF

v_call: TRBV27
clone_size: -
d_call: TRBD1
cdr3_aa: CASTWTGNNNEQFF

v_call: TRBV24-1
clone_size: many
d_call: -
cdr3_aa: CATSDKGTDTEAFF

v_call: TRBV10-3
clone_size: many
d_call: -
cdr3_aa: CAISESIVTQYF

v_call: TRBV7-2
clone_size: many
d_call: TRBD2
cdr3_aa: CASSPTSGRLLEQFF

v_call: TRBV28
clone_size: many
d_call: -
cdr3_aa: CASSKGGIQPQHF

v_call: TRBV20-1
clone_size: few
d_call: TRBD2
cdr3_aa: CSARVSYGGLAGSAREEQYF

v_call: TRBV12-3/TRBV12-4
clone_size: many
d_call: -
cdr3_aa: CASSFARRSNSPLHF

v_call: TRBV20-1
clone_size: many
d_call: TRBD2
cdr3_aa: CSARGALAGGDTQYF

v_call: TRBV12-3/TRBV12-4
clone_size: few
d_call: -
cdr3_aa: CASSLGLLEQYF

v_call: TRBV5-1
clone_size: many
d_call: TRBD2
cdr3_aa: CASSSGLAILNEQFF

v_call: TRBV7-2
clone_size: few
d_call: TRBD2
cdr3_aa: CASSPSGREQYF

v_call: TRBV9
clone_size: -
d_call: -
cdr3_aa: CASSATGADNSPLHF

v_call: TRBV27
clone_size: many
d_call: -
cdr3_aa: CASSLEGRTNTEAFF

v_call: TRBV5-5
clone_size: few
d_call: -
cdr3_aa: CASSLQGGGGEAFF

v_call: TRBV20-1
clone_size: few
d_call: -
cdr3_aa: CSAPGPGELFF

v_call: TRBV20-1
clone_size: few
d_call: TRBD2
cdr3_aa: CCARDRRAGEAGNEQFF

v_call: TRBV20-1
clone_size: few
d_call: -
cdr3_aa: CSAANLLGRGTDTQYF

v_call: TRBV20-1
clone_size: many
d_call: -
cdr3_aa: CSARETTGSNQPQHF

v_call: TRBV18
clone_size: -
d_call: -
cdr3_aa: CASSPSRADGNTIYF

v_call: TRBV5-1
clone_size: few
d_call: -
cdr3_aa: CASSSWDQTDTQYF

v_call: TRBV7-7
clone_size: few
d_call: -
cdr3_aa: CASSSTHDTGELFF

v_call: TRBV25-1
clone_size: many
d_call: -
cdr3_aa: CASRSETGLTGELFF

v_call: TRBV29-1
clone_size: many
d_call: -
cdr3_aa: CSATTGRNEQFF

v_call: TRBV7-2
clone_size: -
d_call: TRBD2
cdr3_aa: CASSSGLAGAYEQYF

v_call: TRBV29-1
clone_size: many
d_call: -
cdr3_aa: CSVGPGQETQYF

v_call: TRBV5-1
clone_size: many
d_call: -
cdr3_aa: CASSLDKVQYF

v_call: TRBV10-3
clone_size: many
d_call: -
cdr3_aa: CAISDGGGTYGYTF

v_call: TRBV7-2
clone_size: many
d_call: -
cdr3_aa: CASSPYNQPQHF

v_call: TRBV3-1
clone_size: many
d_call: -
cdr3_aa: CASSQVGPSGEQFF

v_call: TRBV6-2/TRBV6-3
clone_size: many
d_call: -
cdr3_aa: CASRQGDYGYTF

v_call: TRBV20-1
clone_size: -
d_call: -
cdr3_aa: CSARLRNRRYEQYF

v_call: TRBV5-1
clone_size: few
d_call: -
cdr3_aa: CASSPGAQGTEAFF

v_call: TRBV20-1
clone_size: many
d_call: -
cdr3_aa: CSAREDYNSPLHF

v_call: TRBV5-1
clone_size: -
d_call: -
cdr3_aa: CASSLEGPGARTEAFF

v_call: TRBV4-1
clone_size: few
d_call: -
cdr3_aa: CASSPSEGSGEQFF

v_call: TRBV20-1
clone_size: -
d_call: -
cdr3_aa: CSAREQDYGYTF

v_call: TRBV7-9
clone_size: -
d_call: TRBD2
cdr3_aa: CASSLAGLAGFYNEQFF

v_call: TRBV24-1
clone_size: -
d_call: -
cdr3_aa: CATSDQDTEAFF

v_call: TRBV18
clone_size: many
d_call: -
cdr3_aa: CASSARPERNTEAFF

v_call: TRBV29-1
clone_size: few
d_call: -
cdr3_aa: CTTGQGTDTQYF

v_call: TRBV20-1
clone_size: many
d_call: TRBD1
cdr3_aa: CSASRDRGDSNQPQHF

v_call: TRBV20-1
clone_size: few
d_call: -
cdr3_aa: CSASGVTTWSSYNEQFF

v_call: TRBV7-3
clone_size: few
d_call: -
cdr3_aa: CASSPKNWGTGELFF

v_call: TRBV11-2
clone_size: few
d_call: TRBD1
cdr3_aa: CASSPQGKAQYF

v_call: TRBV6-5
clone_size: many
d_call: -
cdr3_aa: CASSYSDGTGANVLTF

v_call: TRBV7-7
clone_size: few
d_call: -
cdr3_aa: CASSPPGSMSNEQFF

v_call: TRBV7-9
clone_size: -
d_call: TRBD1
cdr3_aa: CARGGVGERQYF

v_call: TRBV29-1
clone_size: -
d_call: -
cdr3_aa: CSVDSLNTGELFF

v_call: TRBV20-1
clone_size: many
d_call: -
cdr3_aa: CSAISLGLTDTQYF

v_call: TRBV5-5
clone_size: -
d_call: -
cdr3_aa: CASSFGSQYQETQYF